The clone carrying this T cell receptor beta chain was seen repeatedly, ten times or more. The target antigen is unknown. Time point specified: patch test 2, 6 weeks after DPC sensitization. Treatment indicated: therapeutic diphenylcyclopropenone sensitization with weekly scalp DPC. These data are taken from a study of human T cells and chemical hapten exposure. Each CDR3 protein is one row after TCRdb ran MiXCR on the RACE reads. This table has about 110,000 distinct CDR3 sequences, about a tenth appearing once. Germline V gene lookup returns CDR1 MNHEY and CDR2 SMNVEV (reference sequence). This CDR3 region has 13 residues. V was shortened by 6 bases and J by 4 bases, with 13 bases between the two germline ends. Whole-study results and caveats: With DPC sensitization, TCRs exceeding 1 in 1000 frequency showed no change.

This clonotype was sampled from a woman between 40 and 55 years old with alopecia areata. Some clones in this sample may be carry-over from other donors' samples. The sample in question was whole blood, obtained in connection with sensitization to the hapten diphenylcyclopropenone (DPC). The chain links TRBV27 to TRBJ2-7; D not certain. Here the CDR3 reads CASRGLGFYEQYF. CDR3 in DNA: TGTGCCAGCAGAGGGCTCGGGTTTTACGAGCAGTACTTC.